The T cell receptor beta chain described here comes from a study of blood T cell repertoires in COVID-19. Overall study context: Acute and convalescent COVID-19 samples came from the United States, Italy and Spain. T cells, B-cell-depleted T cells, or PBMCs provided the cDNA or gDNA that served as material.

Authors' data handling: Counts of nucleated cells, estimated from reference gene primer amplification, were obtained. The protocol was immunoSEQ multiplex PCR, while the TCRdb copy is restricted to in-frame clones and leaves out a portion. The DNA gave D and trimming, while V, J and clone size come from that table. The sample records some 150,000 clones, about 85% being singletons. The sample was peripheral blood. The TCR originated in a human donor in a cohort sampled during active COVID-19.

The chain's CDR3 is CASSLGAARGTEAFF. In DNA form, the CDR3 reads TGCGCCAGCAGCTTGGGGGCGGCTCGGGGCACTGAAGCTTTCTTT. This chain joins TRBV5-1 and TRBJ1-1, with D unclear. With 0 bases removed from V and 4 bases from J, the gap between germline ends came to 13 bases. The germline CDR1 and CDR2 sequences are SGHRS and YFSETQ. The CDR3 contains 15 residues.